The present T cell receptor (beta chain) was sequenced within a study of T cells in Graves' hyperthyroidism and ophthalmopathy. Background on the study: Upon initial diagnosis and before any treatment, peripheral blood was collected.

This clonotype turned up a few times. Newly diagnosed hyperthyroidism, duration under 2 months, in patients aged 18 to 65. Exclusion criteria comprised uncontrolled infection, other autoimmune disease, pregnancy or lactation. The investigators amplified TCR beta CDR3 regions from RNA transcripts. When the TCR CDR3 underwent first-round RT-PCR, the HTBI primer set was used. TCRdb reanalysed the multiplex PCR reads using MiXCR and keeps one entry per CDR3 protein. This table has about 380,000 distinct CDR3 sequences, about 13% appearing once. The TCR sequence derives from a man aged 30 to 39 with Graves' hyperthyroidism that later progressed to Graves' ophthalmopathy. The sequencing input was blood.

CDR3 residues: CSAILWTSNTGELFF. The CDR3 DNA sequence: TGCAGTGCTATTCTATGGACTAGCAACACCGGGGAGCTGTTTTTT. This chain uses TRBV20-1 with TRBJ2-2, with 8 bases identical to TRBD2. The CDR3 is made up of 15 amino acids. Germline V gene data show CDR1 as DFQATT and CDR2 as SNEGSKA (reference sequence). The J segment lost 2 bases and the V segment lost 4 bases, leaving 6 bases of the junction unmatched.